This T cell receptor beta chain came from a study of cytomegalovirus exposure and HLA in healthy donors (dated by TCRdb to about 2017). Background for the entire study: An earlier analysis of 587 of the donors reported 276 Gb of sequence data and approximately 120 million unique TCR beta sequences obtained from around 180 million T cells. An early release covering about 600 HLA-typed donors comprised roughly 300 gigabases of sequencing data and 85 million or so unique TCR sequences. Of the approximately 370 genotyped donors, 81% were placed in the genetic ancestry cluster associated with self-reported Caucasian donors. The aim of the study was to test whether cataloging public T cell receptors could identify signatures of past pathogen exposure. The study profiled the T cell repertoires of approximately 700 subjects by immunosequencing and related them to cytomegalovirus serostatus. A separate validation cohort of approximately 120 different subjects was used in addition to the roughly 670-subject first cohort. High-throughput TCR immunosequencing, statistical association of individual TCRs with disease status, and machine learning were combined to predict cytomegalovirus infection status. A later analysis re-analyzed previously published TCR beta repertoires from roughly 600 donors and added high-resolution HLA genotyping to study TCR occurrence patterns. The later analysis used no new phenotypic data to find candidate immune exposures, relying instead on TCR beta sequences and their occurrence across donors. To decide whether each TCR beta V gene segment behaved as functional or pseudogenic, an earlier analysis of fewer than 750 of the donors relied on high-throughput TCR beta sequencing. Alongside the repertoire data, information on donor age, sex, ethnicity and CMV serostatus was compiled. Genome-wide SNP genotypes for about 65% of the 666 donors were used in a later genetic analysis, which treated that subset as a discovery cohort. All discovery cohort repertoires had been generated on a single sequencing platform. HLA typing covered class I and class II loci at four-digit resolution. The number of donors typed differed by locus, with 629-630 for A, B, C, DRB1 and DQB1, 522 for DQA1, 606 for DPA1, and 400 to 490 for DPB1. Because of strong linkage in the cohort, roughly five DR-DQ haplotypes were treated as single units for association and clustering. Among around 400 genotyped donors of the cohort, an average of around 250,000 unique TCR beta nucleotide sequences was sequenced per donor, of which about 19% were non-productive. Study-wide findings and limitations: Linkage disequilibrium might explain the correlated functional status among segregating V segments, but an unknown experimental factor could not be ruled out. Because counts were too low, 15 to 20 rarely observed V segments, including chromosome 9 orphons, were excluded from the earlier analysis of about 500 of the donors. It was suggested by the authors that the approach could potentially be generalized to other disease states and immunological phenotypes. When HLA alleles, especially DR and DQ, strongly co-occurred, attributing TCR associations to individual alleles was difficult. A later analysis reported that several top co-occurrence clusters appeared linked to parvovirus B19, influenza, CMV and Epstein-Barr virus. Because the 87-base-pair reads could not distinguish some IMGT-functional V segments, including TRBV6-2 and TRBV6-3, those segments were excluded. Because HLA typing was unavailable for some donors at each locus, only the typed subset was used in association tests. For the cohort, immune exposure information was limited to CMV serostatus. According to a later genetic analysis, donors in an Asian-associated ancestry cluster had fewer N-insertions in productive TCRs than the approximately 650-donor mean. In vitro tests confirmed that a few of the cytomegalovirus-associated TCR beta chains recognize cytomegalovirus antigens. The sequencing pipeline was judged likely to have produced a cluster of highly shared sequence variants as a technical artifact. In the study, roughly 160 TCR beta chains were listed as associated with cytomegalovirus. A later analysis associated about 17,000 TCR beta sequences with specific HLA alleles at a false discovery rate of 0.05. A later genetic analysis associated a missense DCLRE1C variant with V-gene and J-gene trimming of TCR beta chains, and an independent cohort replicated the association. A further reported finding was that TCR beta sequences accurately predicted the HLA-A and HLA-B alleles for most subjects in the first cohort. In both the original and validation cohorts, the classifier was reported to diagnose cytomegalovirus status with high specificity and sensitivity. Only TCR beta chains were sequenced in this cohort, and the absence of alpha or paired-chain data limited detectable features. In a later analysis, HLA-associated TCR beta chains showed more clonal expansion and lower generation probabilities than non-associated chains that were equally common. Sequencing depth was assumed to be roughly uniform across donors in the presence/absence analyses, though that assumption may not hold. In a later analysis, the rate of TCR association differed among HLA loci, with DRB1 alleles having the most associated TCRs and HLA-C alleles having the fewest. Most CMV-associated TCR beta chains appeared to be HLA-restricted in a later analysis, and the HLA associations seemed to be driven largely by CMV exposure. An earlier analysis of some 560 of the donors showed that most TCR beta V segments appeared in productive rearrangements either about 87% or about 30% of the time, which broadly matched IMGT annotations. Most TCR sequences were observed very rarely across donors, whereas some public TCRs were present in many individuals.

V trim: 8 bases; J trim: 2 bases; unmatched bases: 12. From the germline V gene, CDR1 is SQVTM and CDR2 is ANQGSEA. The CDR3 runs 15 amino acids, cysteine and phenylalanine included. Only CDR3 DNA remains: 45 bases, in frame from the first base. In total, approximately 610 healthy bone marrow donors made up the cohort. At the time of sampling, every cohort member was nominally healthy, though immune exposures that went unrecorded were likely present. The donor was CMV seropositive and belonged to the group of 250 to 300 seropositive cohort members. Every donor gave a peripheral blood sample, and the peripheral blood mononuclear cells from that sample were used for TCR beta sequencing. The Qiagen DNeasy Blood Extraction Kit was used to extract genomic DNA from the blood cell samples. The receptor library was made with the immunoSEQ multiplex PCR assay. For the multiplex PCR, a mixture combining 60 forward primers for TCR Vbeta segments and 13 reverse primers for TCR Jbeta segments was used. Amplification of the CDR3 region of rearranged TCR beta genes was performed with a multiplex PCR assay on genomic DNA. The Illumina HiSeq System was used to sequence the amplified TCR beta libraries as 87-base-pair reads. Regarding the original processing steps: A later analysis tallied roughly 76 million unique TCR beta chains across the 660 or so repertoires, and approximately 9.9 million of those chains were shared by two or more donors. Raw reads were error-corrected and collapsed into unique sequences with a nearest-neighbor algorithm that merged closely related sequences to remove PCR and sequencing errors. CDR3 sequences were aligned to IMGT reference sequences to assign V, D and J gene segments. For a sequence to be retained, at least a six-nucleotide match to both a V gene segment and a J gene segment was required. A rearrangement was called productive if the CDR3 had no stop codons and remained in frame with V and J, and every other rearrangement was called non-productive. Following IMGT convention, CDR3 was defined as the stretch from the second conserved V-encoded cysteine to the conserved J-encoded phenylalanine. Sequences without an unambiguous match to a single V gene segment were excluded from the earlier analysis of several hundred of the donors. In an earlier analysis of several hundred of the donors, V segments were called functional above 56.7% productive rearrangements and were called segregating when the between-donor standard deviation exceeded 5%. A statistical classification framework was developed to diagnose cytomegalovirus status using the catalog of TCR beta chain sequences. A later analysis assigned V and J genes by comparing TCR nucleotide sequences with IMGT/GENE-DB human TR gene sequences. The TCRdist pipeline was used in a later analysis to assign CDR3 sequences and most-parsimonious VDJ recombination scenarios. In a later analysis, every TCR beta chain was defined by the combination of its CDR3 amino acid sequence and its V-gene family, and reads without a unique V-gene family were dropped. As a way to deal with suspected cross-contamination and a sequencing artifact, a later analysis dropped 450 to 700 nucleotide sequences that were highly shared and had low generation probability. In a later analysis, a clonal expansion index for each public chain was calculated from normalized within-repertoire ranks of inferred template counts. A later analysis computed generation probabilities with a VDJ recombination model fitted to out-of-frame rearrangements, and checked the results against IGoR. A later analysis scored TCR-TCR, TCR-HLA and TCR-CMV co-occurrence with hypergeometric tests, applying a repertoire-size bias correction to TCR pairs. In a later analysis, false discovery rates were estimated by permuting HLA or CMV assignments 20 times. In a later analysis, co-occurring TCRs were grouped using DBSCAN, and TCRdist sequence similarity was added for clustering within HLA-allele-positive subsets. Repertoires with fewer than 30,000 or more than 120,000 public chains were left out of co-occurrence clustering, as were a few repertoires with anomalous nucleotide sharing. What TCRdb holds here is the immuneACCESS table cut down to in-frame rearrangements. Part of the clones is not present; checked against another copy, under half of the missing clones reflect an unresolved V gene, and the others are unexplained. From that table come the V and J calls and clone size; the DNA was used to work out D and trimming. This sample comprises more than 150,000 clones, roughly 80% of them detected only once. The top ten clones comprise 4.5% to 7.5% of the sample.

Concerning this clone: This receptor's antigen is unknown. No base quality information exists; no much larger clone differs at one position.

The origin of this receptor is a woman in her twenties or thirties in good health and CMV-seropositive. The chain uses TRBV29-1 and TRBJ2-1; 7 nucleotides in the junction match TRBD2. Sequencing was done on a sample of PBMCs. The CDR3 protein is CSLRKGGGPYNEQFF. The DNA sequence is TGCAGCCTCCGAAAAGGCGGGGGTCCCTACAATGAGCAGTTCTTC.